The rows below give T cell receptor beta chains drawn from one sample of a study of T cells in Graves' hyperthyroidism and ophthalmopathy. TCRdb passed the multiplex PCR reads through MiXCR, listing each CDR3 protein once. The sample records 600,000 to 700,000 distinct CDR3 sequences, roughly 14% being singletons. Material for sequencing was blood. Receptors were obtained from a woman aged 40-49 years with Graves' ophthalmopathy. The CDR3 runs from the conserved cysteine through the conserved F or W. The D gene is left open where the match is weak. Expanded clones get a size class; other rows say once, few or many, or leave the size out.

v_gene	abundance	j_gene	d_gene	CDR3nt	CDR3aa
TRBV11-3	many	TRBJ2-7	-	TGTGCCAGCAGCCGCCGAACTAGCTCTCAGTACTTC	CASSRRTSSQYF
TRBV4-1	few	TRBJ2-3	-	TGCGCCAGCAGCCAAGCCCGGGGACCCACAGATACGCAGTATTTT	CASSQARGPTDTQYF
TRBV28	many	TRBJ2-7	TRBD2	TGTGCCAGCCTCAGTACTAGCGGGAGATTCTACGAGCAGTACTTC	CASLSTSGRFYEQYF
TRBV11-2	-	TRBJ1-1	-	TGTGCCAGCAGCAACACCGGGGACGAAGCTTTCTTT	CASSNTGDEAFF
TRBV6-5	many	TRBJ2-4	TRBD1	TGTGCCAGCAGTTACTCGTCCTCCGGGACAGGGGGCATCAGCATTCAGTACTTC	CASSYSSSGTGGISIQYF
TRBV7-2	many	TRBJ1-1	-	TGTGCCAGCAGCTTAGGCAGGGGACAAGCTTTCTTT	CASSLGRGQAFF
TRBV11-2	few	TRBJ2-2	TRBD2	TGTGCCAGCAGCTTGGTCCTAGCGGCAAACACCGGGGAGCTGTTTTTT	CASSLVLAANTGELFF
TRBV19	-	TRBJ1-3	-	TGTGCCAGTAGTATAGAGGGGACGCGACCGGGAAACACCATATATTTT	CASSIEGTRPGNTIYF
TRBV28	many	TRBJ2-7	-	TGTGCCAGCAGCCACGGGGGCTCCTACGAGCAGTACTTC	CASSHGGSYEQYF
TRBV6-5	many	TRBJ2-7	-	TGTGCCAGTCGGGCCAACTACGAGCAGTACTTC	CASRANYEQYF
TRBV28	many	TRBJ2-7	TRBD1	TGTGCCAGCAGTGCTCCTCAGGGGGCGGGCGAGCAGTACTTC	CASSAPQGAGEQYF
TRBV19	few	TRBJ1-1	TRBD1	TGTGCCAGTAGTACAGGGGGGCCAGACACTGAAGCTTTCTTT	CASSTGGPDTEAFF
TRBV6-5	many	TRBJ2-7	TRBD2	TGTGCCAGCAGTTACTCGGCCGGGGGGGAGCAGTACTTC	CASSYSAGGEQYF
TRBV28	many	TRBJ2-5	-	TGTGCCAGCAGCCCCCGGGGCCGGAAGGAGATGCAGTACCAAGAGACCCAGTACTTC	CASSPRGRKEMQYQETQYF
TRBV6-5	many	TRBJ2-2	-	TGTGCCAGCAGTTTGTCGACAGCTAACACCGGGGAGCTGTTTTTT	CASSLSTANTGELFF
TRBV6-1	many	TRBJ2-7	TRBD1	TGTGCCAGCAGTCCCAGGGGGTCCTCCACCTACGAGCAGTACTTC	CASSPRGSSTYEQYF
TRBV20-1	many	TRBJ2-5	-	TGCAGTGCTCAACTCCAGGGGACTATACAAGAGACCCAGTACTTC	CSAQLQGTIQETQYF
TRBV27	many	TRBJ1-1	-	TGTGCCAGCAGACGCGGGGGCCCAGCACCTCGTCCCACTGAAGCTTTCTTT	CASRRGGPAPRPTEAFF
TRBV7-2	many	TRBJ2-7	-	TGTGCCAGCAGCTTAGTGCCAGGCTGGGGTTCCTACGAGCAGTACTTC	CASSLVPGWGSYEQYF
TRBV28	many	TRBJ2-7	TRBD2	TGTGCCAGCAGTTCCGCTCTGACTAGCGGTAATACCTACGAGCAGTACTTC	CASSSALTSGNTYEQYF
TRBV4-1	-	TRBJ2-7	TRBD2	TGCGCCAGCAGCCAGTTTTACGGGAGGCCCTACGAGCAGTACTTC	CASSQFYGRPYEQYF
TRBV6-5	many	TRBJ2-2	TRBD1	TGTGCCAGCAGTTACCCCGGGACAGCCGGGGAGCTGTTTTTT	CASSYPGTAGELFF
TRBV29-1	-	TRBJ2-7	-	TGCAGCGTTGAAGTTACCAGGGGTCAGCAGTACTTC	CSVEVTRGQQYF
TRBV7-3	many	TRBJ1-6	TRBD1	TGTGCCAGCAGCTCTGGACAGGCAAATTCACCCCTCCACTTT	CASSSGQANSPLHF
TRBV28	many	TRBJ1-2	-	TGTGCCAGCAGTTCTTATGTAGGACACGGCTACACCTTC	CASSSYVGHGYTF
TRBV10-1	many	TRBJ2-7	-	TGCGCCAGCAGTGAGGGAAAGGGTCCGCGCGAGCAGTACTTC	CASSEGKGPREQYF